The rows below give T cell receptor beta chains drawn from one sample of a study of brain metastases from non-small cell lung cancer. Profiled with immunoSEQ multiplex PCR; TCRdb holds only in-frame clones, not every one. The sample holds about 6,000 clones, roughly four fifths seen once. Sequenced input: primary lung tumor tissue. The receptors were gathered from a donor aged 40 or older with non-small cell lung cancer. Both conserved end residues are part of each CDR3. The D gene is left open where the match is weak. Clone size is given for some rows only: seen once, a few or many times, or a class if the clone is expanded.

V gene,clone size,J gene,D gene,CDR3 DNA,CDR3 protein
TRBV6-1,.,TRBJ1-4,TRBD1,TGTGCCAGCAGTGAGTGGGGACAGGGAGGTGAAAAACTGTTTTTT,CASSEWGQGGEKLFF
TRBV6-6,.,TRBJ2-7,TRBD1,TGTGCCAGCAGGCAGAGGGAACAGGGGACCTACGAGCAGTACTTC,CASRQREQGTYEQYF
TRBV30,.,TRBJ2-7,.,TGTGCCTGGGTGGGCAGGGTCTCCTACGAGCAGTACTTC,CAWVGRVSYEQYF
TRBV9,.,TRBJ1-1,.,TGTGCCAGCTCCTACTCGGGGGGCACTGAAGCTTTCTTT,CASSYSGGTEAFF
TRBV29-1,few,TRBJ1-5,.,TGCAGCGTTGGTCCCCCGGGCCAGCCCCAGCATTTT,CSVGPPGQPQHF
TRBV27,.,TRBJ2-1,.,TGTGCCAGCAGTGAGAAAGGGCCCTACAATGAGCAGTTCTTC,CASSEKGPYNEQFF
TRBV19,once,TRBJ2-3,.,TGTGCCAGTAGTATAGCGGGCGCTGGGGCAGATACGCAGTATTTT,CASSIAGAGADTQYF
TRBV6-5,.,TRBJ2-6,.,TGTGCCAGCAAACCGGACCCCTCTGGGGCCAACGTCCTGACTTTC,CASKPDPSGANVLTF
TRBV29-1,few,TRBJ1-1,.,TGCAGCGCCAAAGGAGCCCCAGAACTGAACACTGAAGCTTTCTTT,CSAKGAPELNTEAFF
TRBV6-5,.,TRBJ2-2,.,TGTGCCAGCAGCTATCTACAGGGAGTCGGGGAGCTGTTTTTT,CASSYLQGVGELFF
TRBV29-1,.,TRBJ1-2,TRBD1,TGCAGCGTTCGACAGGGGGATAACTATGGCTACACCTTC,CSVRQGDNYGYTF
TRBV19,.,TRBJ1-1,TRBD1,TGTGCCAGTAGCCTCAGGGGGACCACTGAAGCTTTCTTT,CASSLRGTTEAFF
TRBV30,.,TRBJ1-4,TRBD1,TGTGCCTGGAGTTATCAGGGGGCGGGTGAAAAACTGTTTTTT,CAWSYQGAGEKLFF
TRBV2,.,TRBJ1-5,.,TGTGCCAGCGGGGGGGACACTCATCAGCCCCAGCATTTT,CASGGDTHQPQHF
TRBV19,.,TRBJ2-3,TRBD2,TGTGCCAGTACTCAAGGGACTAGCGGGGTCTATTTT,CASTQGTSGVYF
TRBV19,.,TRBJ1-5,TRBD1,TGTGCCAGTAGTATGGGACAGGGGTTTCAGGATCAGCCCCAGCATTTT,CASSMGQGFQDQPQHF
TRBV10-3,few,TRBJ1-4,.,TGTGCCATCTGGTCGGGGTTGGATGAAAAACTGTTTTTT,CAIWSGLDEKLFF
TRBV23-1,.,TRBJ1-1,.,TGCGCCAGCACCCGGACACGTGAGGACACTGAAGCTTTCTTT,CASTRTREDTEAFF
TRBV7-8,.,TRBJ2-1,TRBD2,TGTGCCAGCAGCGTGGCTAGCGGACGCTACAATGAGCAGTTCTTC,CASSVASGRYNEQFF
TRBV6-5,.,TRBJ1-5,.,TGTGCGGGCAGGGTTGGGGATCAGCCCCAGCATTTT,CAGRVGDQPQHF
TRBV19,.,TRBJ2-5,TRBD2,TGTGCCAGCTCCGTCGCGGGGGGGACGGAGACCCAGTACTTC,CASSVAGGTETQYF
TRBV7-9,.,TRBJ2-5,.,TGTGCCAGCAGCTTATTAAGCGGCACAGGGACCCAGTACTTC,CASSLLSGTGTQYF
TRBV7-9,.,TRBJ2-3,TRBD1,TGTGCCAGCAGCTCACAGGGGGTAAGGCAGTATTTT,CASSSQGVRQYF
TRBV28,.,TRBJ2-7,.,TGTGCCAGCAGTTTGGCCAGGGCCTACGAGCAGTACTTC,CASSLARAYEQYF
TRBV6-5,.,TRBJ2-7,TRBD1,TGTGCCAGCGAAGGACAGGGGACCCACGAGCAGTACTTC,CASEGQGTHEQYF
TRBV7-8,.,TRBJ1-3,.,TGTGCCAGCAGCTTAGGGATGAGGGACACCATATATTTT,CASSLGMRDTIYF
TRBV2,.,TRBJ2-1,.,TGTGCCAGCAGTGAGTTCCGGGACGTAGTCTCCTACAATGAGCAGTTCTTC,CASSEFRDVVSYNEQFF
TRBV4-1,.,TRBJ2-2,.,TGCGCCAGCAGCCAAGAGAGAGGTCACGGGGAGCTGTTTTTT,CASSQERGHGELFF
TRBV6-5,few,TRBJ1-1,TRBD1,TGTGCCAGCAGTTATACAGGGGCGGGGAACACTGAAGCTTTCTTT,CASSYTGAGNTEAFF
TRBV28,.,TRBJ1-6,.,TGTGCCAGCGGACTCGAGACCTCCTATAATTCACCCCTCCACTTT,CASGLETSYNSPLHF
TRBV5-6,.,TRBJ2-5,.,TGTGCCAGCAGCTTGGAGAGGGGGAAAGAGACCCAGTACTTC,CASSLERGKETQYF
TRBV9,.,TRBJ1-4,.,TGTGCCAGCAGCTCCCCGACAGGAAATAATGAAAAACTGTTTTTT,CASSSPTGNNEKLFF
TRBV28,.,TRBJ1-2,TRBD1,TGTGCCAGCGTGGCGCAGGGGGCGAGAGGCTACACCTTC,CASVAQGARGYTF
TRBV5-4,.,TRBJ2-3,TRBD1,TGTGCCAGCAGCGGATGGGACAGGGGAACAGATACGCAGTATTTT,CASSGWDRGTDTQYF
TRBV2,.,TRBJ2-3,.,TGTGCCAGCAAGAAGTGGGGGCCCGGAGATACGCAGTATTTT,CASKKWGPGDTQYF
TRBV24-1,.,TRBJ1-2,.,TGTGCCACCAGTGATCGGACGTCCTCTAACTATGGCTACACCTTC,CATSDRTSSNYGYTF
TRBV5-1,.,TRBJ2-5,TRBD1,TGCGCCAGCAGCTTAGGTCCGGGACAGGGACAAGAGACCCAGTACTTC,CASSLGPGQGQETQYF
TRBV2,few,TRBJ1-1,.,TGTGCCAGCAGTGAAGCGCTGACAGTCTGGGACGCTGAAGCTTTCTTT,CASSEALTVWDAEAFF
TRBV28,once,TRBJ2-3,.,TGTGCCAGCAGCACTAGACTAGGGGCCACAGATACGCAGTATTTT,CASSTRLGATDTQYF
TRBV6-5,.,TRBJ1-1,.,TGTGCCAGCATGCTGAGAAGGGGTGGCACTGAAGCTTTCTTT,CASMLRRGGTEAFF
TRBV7-9,few,TRBJ1-3,TRBD1,TGTGCCGGAACAGGGGGTGTAAACACCATATATTTT,CAGTGGVNTIYF
TRBV10-3,.,TRBJ2-3,.,TGTGCCATCAGTGAGATGAGGGGGGCGGGAGATACGCAGTATTTT,CAISEMRGAGDTQYF
TRBV28,.,TRBJ1-1,.,TGTGCCAGCAGTTTATTAGGAACCACTGAAGCTTTCTTT,CASSLLGTTEAFF